The clone carrying this T cell receptor (beta chain) was observed many times. The antigen remains unidentified. In germline, CDR1 is SNHLY, CDR2 FYNNEI. The V end was cut by 4 bases, the J end by 2 bases, with 10 bases between. The CDR3 sequence is 14 residues long. The data stem from a study of glioma-infiltrating T cells. TCR alpha and beta CDR3 regions were amplified from RNA using iRepertoire nested multiplex PCR. Each CDR3 protein is one row after TCRdb ran MiXCR on the multiplex PCR reads. Here the sample spans about 130,000 distinct CDR3 sequences, around 23% being singletons. Findings and caveats of the study: Tissue-blood divergence was below expectation in non-neoplastic patients, above in gliomas. CDR3 overlap between tissue and blood was very small.

The sample consisted of glioma tissue, nonneoplastic brain tissue, or PBMCs (not recorded which). This TCR was sampled from a human donor with low-grade glioma or glioblastoma, undergoing nonglioma brain surgery, or in good health (not recorded which). The chain has TRBV2 and TRBJ2-3; D call uncertain. The DNA for the CDR3 is TGTGCCAGCAGTGCCGGCAGGACCACAGATACGCAGTATTTT. This sequence encodes CASSAGRTTDTQYF.